These 32 T cell receptor beta chains came from one sample sequenced in a study of preoperative IRX-2 immunotherapy in early breast cancer. Produced via immunoSEQ multiplex PCR; TCRdb's table is partial and in-frame only. The data show around 22,000 clones, with roughly 90% seen just once and less than 35% held by the top ten. Treatment described: preoperative locoregional IRX-2 cytokine immunotherapy. The sample consisted of tumor tissue, taken after IRX-2 immunotherapy. These TCRs come from a human donor with breast cancer.

This clone was seen only once. The rearrangement uses TRBV4-1 and TRBJ2-1, with TRBD2 matching 14 bases. Germline CDR1 is MGHRA and CDR2 is YSYEKL. Germline trimming cut 3 bases from V and 5 bases from J; bases unmatched to any gene: 9. The CDR3 runs 18 residues. Written as DNA, the CDR3 is TGCGCCAGCAGCCAGGTGGGACTAGCGGGGGCCCTTAACAATGAGCAGTTCTTC. Translation gives CASSQVGLAGALNNEQFF.

This chain links TRBV7-8 with TRBJ2-5, with 15 nucleotides matching TRBD2. The CDR3 is 18 amino acids. V shed 4 bases and J 4 bases; nucleotides not matched to a gene: 10. Germline lookup yields CDR1 SGHVS and CDR2 FQNEAQ. CDR3 bases: TGTGCCAGCAGCTCCCCGGTTAGGACTAGCGGGGGGGGAGAGACCCAGTACTTC. This gives the protein CASSSPVRTSGGGETQYF.

A few counts support this clone. V and J are TRBV28 and TRBJ2-2; tentative D call: TRBD1 (6 bases). Germline lookup yields CDR1 MDHEN and CDR2 SYDVKM. The CDR3 has 16 amino acids. Trimming took off 4 bases at V and 0 bases at J, with 12 bases between the two ends. The CDR3 reads CASSSRTETNTGELFF. The CDR3 nucleotides read TGTGCCAGCAGTTCAAGGACAGAGACGAACACCGGGGAGCTGTTTTTT.

The gene calls are TRBV19 and TRBJ1-5; 7 nucleotides agree with TRBD1. Germline V lookup: CDR1 LNHDA, CDR2 SQIVND (reference sequence). CDR3 length: 14 amino acids. The J segment lost 7 bases and the V segment lost 4 bases, leaving 7 bases of the junction unmatched. The DNA for the CDR3 is TGTGCCAGTAGTACATCGGACAGGTACCAGCCCCAGCATTTT. Translated: CASSTSDRYQPQHF.

V gene TRBV4-1 combines with J gene TRBJ2-1; the D gene is possibly TRBD2 (7 bases). The CDR3 runs to 14 residues. V was clipped by 9 bases and J by 4 bases, with 16 bases between them. The V gene's germline CDR1 is MGHRA and CDR2 YSYEKL. The CDR3 region is CASSRGREYNEQFF. CDR3 nucleotide sequence: TGCGCCAGTTCGCGGGGGCGGGAATACAATGAGCAGTTCTTC.

The rearrangement uses TRBV19 and TRBJ2-1; TRBD1 is a possible D gene (6 bases). V was cut by 5 bases and J by 6 bases, with 17 bases left in between. CDR3 length: 15 amino acids. Looked up from germline, CDR1 is LNHDA and CDR2 is SQIVND (reference sequence). CDR3: CASSLGTPLANEQFF. CDR3 DNA: TGTGCCAGTAGTCTAGGGACACCCTTGGCCAATGAGCAGTTCTTC.

V usage is TRBV11-2 and J usage is TRBJ1-2, with a weak D call TRBD1 (6 bases). The ends were cut back, 8 bases at V and 4 bases at J, with 17 bases in the middle. The CDR3 is made up of 14 amino acids. Germline CDR1 reads SGHAT; CDR2 reads FQNNGV. CDR3 in DNA: TGTGCCAGCGGACCGGGACAAGGCTCCTATGGCTACACCTTC. It yields the protein CASGPGQGSYGYTF.

This chain joins TRBV7-8 and TRBJ1-1, with 8 bases aligning to TRBD1. The CDR3 has 14 residues. V gave up 1 base and J gave up 10 bases; unmatched junction bases: 8. Germline values: CDR1 SGHVS, CDR2 FQNEAQ. This chain's CDR3 is CASSLGTGSQVAFF. The CDR3 nucleotides are TGTGCCAGCAGCTTAGGGACAGGGAGTCAAGTAGCTTTCTTT.

This chain links TRBV19 with TRBJ2-3; 11 nucleotides line up with TRBD2. Germline CDR1 LNHDA, CDR2 SQIVND (reference sequence). V trimming: 2 bases; J trimming: 2 bases; junction bases outside the gene matches: 6. The CDR3 sequence is 17 residues long. DNA for the CDR3: TGTGCCAGTAGTATACGACTACTAGCGGGGGTCACAGATACGCAGTATTTT. Translated: CASSIRLLAGVTDTQYF.

This clone was observed once. The chain joins TRBV4-2 to TRBJ1-2; 8 bases are shared with TRBD1. Trimming took 1 base from V and 4 from J; bases not matched to a gene: 11. The germline V gene encodes CDR1 LGHNA and CDR2 YNFKEQ. The length of the CDR3 is 17 residues. The CDR3 is CASSQGTGQGLIYGYTF. The CDR3 DNA reads as TGTGCCAGCAGCCAAGGGACAGGGCAGGGCTTAATCTATGGCTACACCTTC.

This sequence joins TRBV19 and TRBJ1-5, with D possibly TRBD1 on 5 matching bases. Germline lookup yields CDR1 LNHDA and CDR2 SQIVND (reference sequence). The CDR3 extends over 18 amino acids. The V gene lost 3 bases and the J gene lost 1 base, with 19 bases spanning the gap. CDR3 coding DNA: TGTGCCAGTAGTATCGACCCTACGGGGGTCGCGAGCAATCAGCCCCAGCATTTT. Its protein is CASSIDPTGVASNQPQHF.

The chain combines TRBV9 with TRBJ2-3; 8 nucleotides match TRBD2. The CDR3 has 15 residues. Per the germline V gene, CDR1 is SGDLS and CDR2 is YYNGEE. V was pared by 5 bases and J by 5 bases, with 10 bases of the junction left unmatched. In DNA, the CDR3 is TGTGCCAGCAGGAGCCCCAGCGGGGGTGGAGATACGCAGTATTTT. Its translation is CASRSPSGGGDTQYF.

This chain links TRBV9 with TRBJ2-7, with unresolved D. V was clipped by 5 bases and J by 0 bases, with 9 bases between them. The CDR3 consists of 13 residues. The germline gives CDR1 SGDLS, CDR2 YYNGEE. This CDR3 reads CASRFRVSYEQYV. The CDR3 DNA reads as TGTGCCAGCAGGTTTAGGGTCTCCTACGAGCAGTACGTC.

This chain connects TRBV5-8 to TRBJ2-1; D gene uncertain. Germline CDR1 reads SGHTS; CDR2 reads YDEGEE. This CDR3 contains 12 residues. The V end was cut by 3 bases, the J end by 4 bases, with 5 bases between. The CDR3 reads CASSYEYNEQFF. The CDR3 bases are TGTGCCAGCAGCTATGAATACAATGAGCAGTTCTTC.

The chain links TRBV28 to TRBJ2-1; 8 bases match TRBD2. Germline values: CDR1 MDHEN, CDR2 SYDVKM. J was trimmed by 1 base and V by 6 bases; bases with no gene match: 5. The length of the CDR3 is 15 residues. The CDR3 spells CASRQRGGSYNEQFF. In DNA form, the CDR3 reads TGTGCCAGCAGGCAACGGGGGGGATCCTACAATGAGCAGTTCTTC. The full variable domain, completed using reference TRBV28 and TRBJ2-1, is DVKVTQSSRYLVKRTGEKVFLECVQDMDHENMFWYRQDPGLGLRLIYFSYDVKMKEKGDIPEGYSVSREKKERFSLILESASTNQTSMYLCASRQRGGSYNEQFFGPGTRLTVL.

This clone turned up a few times. J is TRBJ1-1 and V is TRBV19; possibly TRBD1 for D (6 bases). This CDR3 is built from 17 residues. V was pared by 6 bases and J by 0 bases, with 20 bases between. Germline CDR1 reads LNHDA; CDR2 reads SQIVND (reference sequence). The CDR3 coding sequence is TGTGCCAGTAGCCAAACAATGGGGGGGGCGGTGAACACTGAAGCTTTCTTT. Its translation: CASSQTMGGAVNTEAFF.

The CDR3 reads CASSAGGEQYF. The CDR3 DNA follows: TGTGCCAGCAGCGCAGGGGGGGAGCAGTACTTC. This chain connects TRBV9 to TRBJ2-7; maybe TRBD1 (7 bases). Trimming took off 3 bases at V and 7 bases at J, with 8 bases between the two ends. The CDR3 length is 11 residues. Germline loops: CDR1 SGDLS, CDR2 YYNGEE.

This chain's CDR3 is CASSEGEPYTEAFF. The CDR3 DNA is TGCGCCAGCAGCGAAGGGGAACCTTACACTGAAGCTTTCTTT. The chain is built from TRBV10-2 and TRBJ1-1, with D possibly matching TRBD1 (5 bases). Germline V gene data show CDR1 as WSHSY and CDR2 as SAAADI. The V end was cut by 6 bases, the J end by 3 bases, with 14 bases between. This CDR3 spans 14 amino acids.

This chain joins TRBV4-1 and TRBJ1-3, with 10 bases matching TRBD1. Germline loops: CDR1 MGHRA, CDR2 YSYEKL. J gave up 4 bases and V 3 bases, and 9 bases lay outside the gene matches. This CDR3 region has 17 residues. The CDR3 protein is CASSHPFGQGGGNTIYF. The CDR3 DNA reads TGCGCCAGCAGCCACCCTTTTGGACAGGGGGGCGGAAACACCATATATTTT.

The chain joins TRBV6-1 to TRBJ1-6; D unresolved. CDR1 MNHNS and CDR2 SASEGT come from the germline V gene. The ends were cut back, 8 bases at V and 8 bases at J, with 16 bases in the middle. The CDR3 consists of 14 residues. CDR3 sequence (DNA): TGTGCCAGCTGGGCCGGGCGATTAGATTCACCCCTCCACTTT. Translating it yields CASWAGRLDSPLHF.

The chain joins TRBV10-3 to TRBJ1-6; D not certain. Trimming took off 4 bases at V and 7 bases at J, with 8 bases between the two ends. The CDR3 loop spans 13 amino acids. Per germline, CDR1 ENHRY and CDR2 SYGVKD. The CDR3 reads CAISGTTNSPLHF. The CDR3 DNA reads TGTGCCATCAGTGGGACGACCAATTCACCCCTCCACTTT.

In its sample, this clone was seen a few times. This rearrangement joins TRBV19 to TRBJ2-7, with TRBD1 identical over 7 bases. Germline V lookup: CDR1 LNHDA, CDR2 SQIVND (reference sequence). The CDR3 length is 15 residues. V trimming: 4 bases; J trimming: 2 bases; junction bases outside the gene matches: 8. Written as DNA, the CDR3 is TGTGCCAGTAGTAACCGGGACAGTCTCGCCTACGAGCAGTACTTC. Translation: CASSNRDSLAYEQYF.

The J gene is TRBJ2-1, the V gene TRBV5-6; the match to TRBD2 covers 8 bases. Looked up from germline, CDR1 is SGHDT and CDR2 is YYEEEE. Losses at the gene ends were 6 bases for V and 9 bases for J; bases not matched to a gene: 2. The CDR3 consists of 11 residues. The CDR3 protein is CASTREGEQFF. The DNA for the CDR3 is TGTGCCAGCACCCGGGAGGGTGAGCAGTTCTTC.

The rearrangement links TRBV7-2 to TRBJ1-1, with D maybe TRBD1 (5 bases). The CDR3 sequence is 15 residues long. Trimming removed 7 bases at V and 1 base at J, with 16 bases between. CDR1 and CDR2 (germline): SGHTA, FQGNSA. CDR3 sequence (DNA): TGTGCCAGCACCATGGGGGTCGGGGCGAACACTGAAGCTTTCTTT. This gives the protein CASTMGVGANTEAFF.

V and J are TRBV2 and TRBJ1-1, with D hard to call. V was shortened by 5 bases and J by 0 bases, with 10 bases between the two germline ends. CDR1 and CDR2 (germline): SNHLY, FYNNEI. The CDR3 length is 14 residues. The CDR3 reads CASSWGSLNTEAFF. The CDR3 bases are TGTGCCAGCAGTTGGGGAAGCCTGAACACTGAAGCTTTCTTT.

The chain has TRBV9 and TRBJ1-1; D unclear. This CDR3 contains 16 residues. Germline V lookup: CDR1 SGDLS, CDR2 YYNGEE. The V and J ends lost 0 bases and 1 base respectively, with 13 bases between them. The CDR3 sequence is CASSVGGVLANTEAFF. CDR3 in DNA: TGTGCCAGCAGCGTAGGCGGGGTGCTTGCGAACACTGAAGCTTTCTTT.

The gene calls are TRBV7-8 and TRBJ1-4; D is uncertain. The germline V gene encodes CDR1 SGHVS and CDR2 FQNEAQ. V was shortened by 1 base and J by 4 bases, with 1 base between the two germline ends. The CDR3 is made up of 12 amino acids. This CDR3 is CASSLVNEKLFF. The CDR3 bases are TGTGCCAGCAGCTTAGTTAATGAAAAACTGTTTTTT.

This clone was counted a few times. V and J are TRBV11-2 and TRBJ1-2; TRBD1 agrees at 7 bases. Germline V gene sequence: CDR1 SGHAT, CDR2 FQNNGV. After removal of 7 bases from V and 6 bases from J, the junction contained 11 bases not matched to a gene. The CDR3 is 14 amino acids. CDR3 amino acids: CASTPAGGRDGYTF. The CDR3 nucleotides read TGTGCCAGCACCCCTGCAGGGGGGCGCGATGGCTACACCTTC.

CDR3 nucleotide sequence: TGTGCCAGCACCCAGGGGTGGAATGGAAACACCATATATTTT. Translation gives CASTQGWNGNTIYF. The rearrangement uses TRBV2 and TRBJ1-3; possibly TRBD1 for D (6 bases). The germline gives CDR1 SNHLY, CDR2 FYNNEI. V lost 7 bases and J lost 3, with 13 bases in between. The CDR3 consists of 14 residues.

The gene calls are TRBV27 and TRBJ1-6, with D perhaps TRBD1 (5 bases). V shed 4 bases and J shed 6 bases, with 10 bases lying between them. CDR1 and CDR2 from the germline V gene are MNHEY and SMNVEV (reference sequence). The CDR3 sequence is 14 residues long. In nucleotides, the CDR3 is TGTGCCAGCAGTTCAAAGGGGCTTAATTCACCCCTCCACTTT. It yields the protein CASSSKGLNSPLHF.

The V gene is TRBV28, the J gene TRBJ2-1; D assignment may be TRBD1 or TRBD2 (5 bases each). Between the trimmed V and J ends, which lost 7 bases and 7 bases, there was a span of 11 bases. CDR3 size: 12 residues. The germline CDR1 and CDR2 sequences are MDHEN and SYDVKM. CDR3 sequence reads: CASNGAANEQFF. CDR3 sequence (DNA): TGTGCCAGCAACGGGGCAGCAAATGAGCAGTTCTTC.

The chain couples TRBV6-6 to TRBJ2-6; D is ambiguous. V was trimmed by 4 bases and J by 0 bases, leaving 7 bases between them. The CDR3 consists of 15 residues. Per germline, CDR1 MNHNY and CDR2 SVGAGI (reference sequence). CDR3 loop: CASSSWDSGANVLTF. CDR3 sequence (DNA): TGTGCCAGCAGTTCCTGGGACTCTGGGGCCAACGTCCTGACTTTC.